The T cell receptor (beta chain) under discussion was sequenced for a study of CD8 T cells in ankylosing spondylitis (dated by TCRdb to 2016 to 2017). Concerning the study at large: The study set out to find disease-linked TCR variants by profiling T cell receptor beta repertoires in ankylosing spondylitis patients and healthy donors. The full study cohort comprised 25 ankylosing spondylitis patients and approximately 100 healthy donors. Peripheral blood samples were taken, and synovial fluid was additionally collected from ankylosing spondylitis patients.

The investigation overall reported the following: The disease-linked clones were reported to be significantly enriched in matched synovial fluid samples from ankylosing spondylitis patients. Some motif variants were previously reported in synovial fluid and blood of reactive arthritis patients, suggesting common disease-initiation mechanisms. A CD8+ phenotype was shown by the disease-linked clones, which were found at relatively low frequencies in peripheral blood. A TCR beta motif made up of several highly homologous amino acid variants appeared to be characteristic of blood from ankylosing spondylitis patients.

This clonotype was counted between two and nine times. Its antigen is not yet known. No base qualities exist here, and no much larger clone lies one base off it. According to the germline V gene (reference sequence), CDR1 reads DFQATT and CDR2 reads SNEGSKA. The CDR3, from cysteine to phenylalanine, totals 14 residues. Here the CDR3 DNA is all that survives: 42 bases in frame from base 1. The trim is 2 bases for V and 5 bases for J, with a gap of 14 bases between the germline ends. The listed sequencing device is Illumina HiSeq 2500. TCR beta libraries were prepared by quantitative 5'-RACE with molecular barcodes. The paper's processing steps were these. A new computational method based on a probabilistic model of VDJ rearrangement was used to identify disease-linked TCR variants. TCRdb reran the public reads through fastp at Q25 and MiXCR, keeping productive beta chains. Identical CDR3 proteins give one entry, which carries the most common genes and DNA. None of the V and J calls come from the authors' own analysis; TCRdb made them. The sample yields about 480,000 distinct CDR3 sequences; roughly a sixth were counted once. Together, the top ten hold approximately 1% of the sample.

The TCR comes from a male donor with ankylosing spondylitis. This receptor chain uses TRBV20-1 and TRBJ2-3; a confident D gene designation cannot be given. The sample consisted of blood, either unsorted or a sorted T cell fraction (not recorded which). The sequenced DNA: TGCAGTGCTAGAAATAACCGGCGGAAAGATACGCAGTATTTT. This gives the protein CSARNNRRKDTQYF.